The 5 T cell receptor beta chains given below trace back to one sample, sequenced in a study of neurological immune-mediated disorders. TCRdb re-called the 5' RACE reads through MiXCR, storing one row per CDR3 protein. This table has roughly 60,000 distinct CDR3 sequences, 3% to 4.5% appearing once. The sample comprised PBMCs. The source of these receptors is a young woman with multiple sclerosis.

This sequence joins TRBV7-2 and TRBJ2-3; 8 bases fit TRBD2. There are 17 residues in the CDR3. J was trimmed by 6 bases and V by 5 bases; bases with no gene match: 16. From germline, CDR1 is SGHTA and CDR2 FQGNSA. For the CDR3, the DNA is TGTGCCAGCAGCACGAGGGAGGGCGGGGGGCCCCTTGATACGCAGTATTTT. This gives the protein CASSTREGGGPLDTQYF.

The chain combines TRBV27 with TRBJ2-3; the D is unclear. Trimming removed 3 bases at V and 0 bases at J, with 4 bases between. The CDR3 loop spans 13 amino acids. Germline lookup yields CDR1 MNHEY and CDR2 SMNVEV (reference sequence). The CDR3 is CASSFSSTDTQYF. CDR3 sequence (DNA): TGTGCCAGCAGTTTCTCTAGCACAGATACGCAGTATTTT.

This clonotype showed up many times. J is TRBJ2-7 and V is TRBV29-1; weak D call: TRBD1 (6 bases). This CDR3 contains 13 residues. CDR1 SQVTM and CDR2 ANQGSEA come from the germline V gene. Trimming cost V 5 bases and J 5 bases, with 16 bases left between them. CDR3 sequence (DNA): TGCAGCGTTTTAAACACAGGGAACCACGAGCAGTACTTC. Amino acids: CSVLNTGNHEQYF.

The sample holds many counts of this clonotype. J is TRBJ2-3 and V is TRBV7-9; tentatively, D is TRBD2 (6 bases). Per the germline V gene, CDR1 is SEHNR and CDR2 is FQNEAQ (reference sequence). Between the trimmed V and J ends, which lost 6 bases and 4 bases, there was a span of 17 bases. The CDR3 is 15 residues long. CDR3 DNA: TGTGCCAGCAGTCAAGCGGGTATGAGAGCAGATACGCAGTATTTT. Its protein product is CASSQAGMRADTQYF.

This clonotype was counted many times. This chain joins TRBV5-6 and TRBJ2-7, with 11 bases that match TRBD2. Trimming cost V 4 bases and J 3 bases; bases outside gene matches: 6. Germline V lookup: CDR1 SGHDT, CDR2 YYEEEE. This CDR3 spans 15 amino acids. CDR3 coding DNA: TGTGCCAGCAGCCCCCCCGGACTAGCGGGCTACGAGCAGTACTTC. Translation: CASSPPGLAGYEQYF.